This TCR beta chain came from a study of blood T cells in healthy people across ages (dated by TCRdb to about 2015). With regard to the full study: In model experiments, template switching captured roughly one uniquely barcoded TCR beta cDNA molecule for every two T cells. Age-related changes in TCR beta repertoire diversity were measured in the study by deep sequencing normalized with unique cDNA molecular identifiers. Four age groups were formed from the donors: young (average approximately 15 years), middle-aged (just under 40), aged (around 62) and long-lived (around 82). To avoid experimental bias, donors of different ages were spread randomly across the sequencing lanes. For two donors (one aged 18 to 30 and one aged 80 or older), the study analyzed two additional independent replicas of 1 million unique cDNA reads from the same blood draw.

Library preparation was by 5' RACE. TCRdb names Illumina HiSeq 2500 as the instrument used. A second PCR of about 6 to 11 cycles was run with a J-beta primer mix and a sample-barcoded 5' primer. A template-switch 5' adaptor carrying 12 random nucleotides introduced a unique molecular identifier onto each TCR beta cDNA molecule. At least 3 million CDR3-containing paired-end reads were obtained from each sample. All of the RNA was converted into first-strand cDNA using the Mint cDNA synthesis kit, with a TRBC-specific oligonucleotide serving as the primer. After uracil-DNA glycosylase treatment, a first 18-cycle PCR used universal primers M1SS and BC2_uni_R on all cDNA. The authors' pipeline ran thus. For normalization, 1 million high-quality reads, each with a distinct molecular identifier, were randomly selected from each sample. Reads with shared molecular identifiers were discarded instead of being binned into consensus sequences. MiTCR, set to a Q25 quality threshold and the strictest error-elimination algorithm, was used for CDR3 identification, clonotype clustering and error correction. Lower-bound total TCR beta diversity was estimated with a nonparametric unseen species model using Euler transformation. TCRdb reprocessed the public reads (quality trimming at Q25 with fastp, clone calling with MiXCR) and kept in-frame beta chains. Entries that share a CDR3 protein sequence are merged under the most common genes and DNA. It is TCRdb's table, rather than the study itself, that gives the V and J calls and clone size. This sample is represented by about 630,000 distinct CDR3 sequences; roughly 21% of them were singletons. The ten largest clones add up to about 3.6% of the sample.

Donors were approximately 42 systemically healthy Caucasian individuals from Russia aged roughly 6 to 95 years. Each donor gave around 9.9 milliliters of peripheral blood, collected into EDTA-treated Vacutainer tubes. Ficoll-Paque density-gradient centrifugation was used to isolate PBMCs, with at least 6 million per sample. Total RNA, at least 5 micrograms per sample, was extracted from PBMCs with Trizol reagent. For every donor, an aliquot of PBMCs went through flow cytometry to measure the percentages of naive CD45RAhigh/CD27high T cells. To note about this clonotype: It lacks a known antigen. No qualities accompany the bases; no much larger clone lies one base away.

V sheds 0 bases and J sheds 6 bases, leaving 10 bases between their ends. The CDR3 starts with the cysteine, ends with the phenylalanine, and has 14 residues. Only CDR3 DNA remains: 42 bases, in frame from the first base. CDR1 is given as SGHAT and CDR2 as FQNNGV, both from the germline V gene. What the work shows at the level of the full study, not this receptor alone: Because profiling used bulk unsorted PBMCs, naive and antigen-experienced compartments could not be compared conclusively. A strong correlation was found between observed TCR beta diversity and the percentage of naive T cells measured by flow cytometry. Compared with the aged group, more naive CD4+ T cells, fewer expanded clones and increased TCR diversity were shown by the long-lived group, suggesting age selection. Observed TCR beta diversity per million T cells fell roughly linearly with age, and a significant reduction was already apparent by age around 39. Estimates of total diversity from one million sequenced T cells were regarded as lower bounds and underestimates. Donor CMV infection status was unknown, potentially confounding age-related changes in expanded clonotypes.

This clonotype originated in a man in his 70s in good health. This chain joins TRBV11-2 to TRBJ2-3; the D gene is possibly TRBD1 or TRBD2, each agreeing over 6 bases. Sequenced sample: blood. The base sequence is TGTGCCAGCAGCTTAGATTGGGGGGCGGATACGCAGTATTTT. Its amino acids are CASSLDWGADTQYF. Outside the CDR3, residues come from the reference TRBV11-2 and TRBJ2-3 proteins, so the full variable domain is: EAGVAQSPRYKIIEKRQSVAFWCNPISGHATLYWYQQILGQGPKLLIQFQNNGVVDDSQLPKDRFSAERLKGVDSTLKIQPAKLEDSAVYLCASSLDWGADTQYFGPGTRLTVL.